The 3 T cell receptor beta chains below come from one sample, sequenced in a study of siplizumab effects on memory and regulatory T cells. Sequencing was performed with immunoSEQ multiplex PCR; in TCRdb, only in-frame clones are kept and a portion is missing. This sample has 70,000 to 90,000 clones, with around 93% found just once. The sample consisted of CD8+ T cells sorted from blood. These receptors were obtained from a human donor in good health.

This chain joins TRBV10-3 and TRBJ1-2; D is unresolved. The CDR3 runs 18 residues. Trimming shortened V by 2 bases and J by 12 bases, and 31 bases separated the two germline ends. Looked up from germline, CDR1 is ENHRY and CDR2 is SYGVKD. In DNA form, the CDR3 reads TGTGCCATCAGTGAGCCAAGGACGGCGTGGACGCTACCACCGGTCGACACCTTC. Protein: CAISEPRTAWTLPPVDTF.

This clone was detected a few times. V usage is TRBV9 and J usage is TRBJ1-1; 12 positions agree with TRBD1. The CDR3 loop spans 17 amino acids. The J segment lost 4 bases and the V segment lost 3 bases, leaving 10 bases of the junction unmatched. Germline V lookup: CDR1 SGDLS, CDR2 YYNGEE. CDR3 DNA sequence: TGTGCCAGCAGCGAGGGGGACAGGGGGCATGGGAGCACTGAAGCTTTCTTT. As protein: CASSEGDRGHGSTEAFF.

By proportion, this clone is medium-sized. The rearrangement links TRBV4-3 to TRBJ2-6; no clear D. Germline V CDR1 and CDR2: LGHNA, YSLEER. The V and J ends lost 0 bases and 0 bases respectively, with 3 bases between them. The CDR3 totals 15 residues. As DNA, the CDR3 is TGCGCCAGCAGCCAAGAACTCTCTGGGGCCAACGTCCTGACTTTC. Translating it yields CASSQELSGANVLTF.